This paragraph covers one TCR beta chain sequence. What it recognizes is unknown. An end of the junction differs from the germline gene, which may be a read error. CDR1 is LNHDA, CDR2 SQIVND, per germline (reference sequence). This CDR3 is built from 13 residues. This sample was taken from a study of cytomegalovirus exposure and HLA in healthy donors. Overall study findings and caveats: Earlier analysis yielded a pattern in which most TCR beta V segments were productive about 87% or about 30% of the time. Most TCR sequences were seen very rarely across donors, but some public TCRs occurred in many.

PCR involved 60 Vbeta and 13 Jbeta primers. Using immunoSEQ multiplex PCR, the repertoire was profiled, and TCRdb retains in-frame clones only, with some absent. The table shows roughly 140,000 clones, with about 72% occurring only once. V gene TRBV19 combines with J gene TRBJ2-2, with D perhaps TRBD2 (5 bases). Sequencing was carried out using PBMCs. The receptor's source is a man aged 55 to 70 in good health and CMV-seronegative. This CDR3 is CASRIAYTGELFF. DNA for the CDR3: TGTGCCAGTAGGATAGCGTACACCGGGGAGCTGTTTTTT.